This T cell receptor (beta chain) was recovered during a study of blood T cell repertoires in COVID-19. Study at large: Material from acute and convalescent COVID-19 was sourced from the United States, Italy and Spain.

This CDR3 is built from 13 residues. Trimming stripped 1 base from V and 10 bases from J, with 13 bases between. The germline V gene encodes CDR1 SGHAT and CDR2 FQDESV (reference sequence). The table came from immunoSEQ multiplex PCR; TCRdb's copy has only in-frame clones and leaves some out. The data show about 310,000 clones, about nine tenths seen once. Seattle patient enrollment occurred during active infection, with longitudinal follow-up thereafter. Sequencing was carried out using peripheral blood. The genes are TRBV11-1 and TRBJ1-2; the D is unclear. This sequence was found in a woman under 40 with COVID-19, enrolled during active disease. The CDR3 is CASSLGPGAFYTF. CDR3 DNA sequence: TGTGCCAGCAGCTTAGGTCCAGGCGCTTTCTACACCTTC. Filled out from reference TRBV11-1 and TRBJ1-2, the complete variable domain reads EAEVAQSPRYKITEKSQAVAFWCDPISGHATLYWYRQILGQGPELLVQFQDESVVDDSQLPKDRFSAERLKGVDSTLKIQPAELGDSAMYLCASSLGPGAFYTFGSGTRLTVV.